A single T cell receptor (beta chain) is shown here with its context. This clonotype has ten or more counts. This receptor's antigen is unknown. No qualities accompany the bases; no much larger clone lies one base away. This entry is derived from a study of T-cell memory formation after mild COVID-19 (dated by TCRdb to the early 2020s). Describing the broader study: TCR sequence clusters from the two donors were found to be largely donor specific. In a couple of donors, T-cell clones that expanded and contracted after mild COVID-19 were followed by sequencing TCRalpha and TCRbeta repertoires longitudinally. The cohort comprised two young, previously healthy adult volunteers, one female and one male. Study-wide conclusions, independent of this receptor: Only a couple of mild cases were covered in the study, and larger cohorts including severe cases with pre-infection samples were considered necessary. Some responding clones were detected in pre-infection memory, which suggested that pre-existing cross-reactive memory T cells had joined the SARS-CoV-2 response. From day 15 to 85, contracting clones showed balanced CD4/CD8 phenotypes, whereas a second wave of clones that expanded from day 15 to 37 leaned towards CD4+. Contracting CD4+ clones turned up mainly in the CM and EM memory subsets, whereas EMRA was where CD8+ clones were enriched. Whether the second-wave clones peaking on day 37 were SARS-CoV-2 specific was not confirmed.

PBMCs were isolated by Ficoll-Paque density gradient centrifugation. The CDR3, cysteine through phenylalanine, is 16 amino acids long. The CDR3 DNA has 48 bases and is translated from base 1. Based on the germline V gene, the CDR1 and CDR2 sequences are SGHRS and YFSETQ. The germline V and J ends show losses of 2 bases and 1 base respectively, and no gene match explains 5 bases of the junction. The sequencer listed for this sample is Illumina NovaSeq 6000. cDNA libraries for TCRalpha and TCRbeta were prepared by 5'RACE using constant-segment primers, with sample barcodes and unique molecular identifiers added. RNA was extracted from every sample with Trizol reagent. Amplification of the libraries took two PCR steps, and the second step added a second sample barcode plus Illumina TruSeq adapters. Sequencing of the libraries was done on an Illumina NovaSeq, producing 2 x 150 bp paired-end reads. As for how the authors treated the data: The reads were demultiplexed and collapsed into UMI-guided consensus sequences using migec v1.2.7. With mixcr v2.1.11, UMI consensuses were aligned to TRA and TRB V and J templates and assembled into clonotypes. A clonotype was counted as expanded or contracted only if both edgeR and NoisET called the change significant, with noise models trained on biological replicates. For edgeR calls, the cutoffs were a false discovery rate-adjusted p below 0.01 and a log2 fold-change threshold of 1. PCA with hierarchical clustering of max-normalized trajectories of the 1000 most abundant clonotypes was used as exploratory dynamics analysis. The CD4 or CD8 phenotype of responding clones was assigned using the separately sequenced CD4+ and CD8+ repertoires. In-frame beta chains were kept once TCRdb had trimmed the public reads at Q25 with fastp and called clones with MiXCR. Every entry covers one CDR3 protein and lists the most common genes and DNA from its rows. TCRdb's processing, not the authors' own work, is the source of the V and J calls. This sample comprises some 320,000 distinct CDR3 sequences, about 15% of them detected only once. Around 24% of the sample comes from the top ten.

The receptor was isolated from a man aged 18 to 30 who had mild COVID-19 (a few samples of this study predate the infection). The sample titles of this study are shuffled in the database, so cell type and time point are left out; the donor was told from shared clones. The sequenced material came from PBMCs or a T cell subset sorted from them (not recorded which). The receptor chain draws on TRBV5-1 and TRBJ2-5; 10 of the junction bases match TRBD2. The base sequence is TGCGCCAGCAGCTTTGGGTCTAGCGGGGGCCAAGAGACCCAGTACTTC. It translates to CASSFGSSGGQETQYF.